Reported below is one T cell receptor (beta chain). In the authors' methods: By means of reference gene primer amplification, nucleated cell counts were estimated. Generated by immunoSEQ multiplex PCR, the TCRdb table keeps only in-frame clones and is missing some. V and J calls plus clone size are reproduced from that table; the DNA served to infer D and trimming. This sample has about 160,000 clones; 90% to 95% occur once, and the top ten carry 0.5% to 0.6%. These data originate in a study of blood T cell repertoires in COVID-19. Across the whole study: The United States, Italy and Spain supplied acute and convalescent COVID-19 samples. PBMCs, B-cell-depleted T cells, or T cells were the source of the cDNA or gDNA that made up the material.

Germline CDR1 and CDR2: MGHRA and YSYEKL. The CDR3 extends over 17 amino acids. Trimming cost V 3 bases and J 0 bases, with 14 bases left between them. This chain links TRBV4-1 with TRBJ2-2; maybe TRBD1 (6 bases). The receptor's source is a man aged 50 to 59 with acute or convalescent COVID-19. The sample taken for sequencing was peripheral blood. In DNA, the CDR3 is TGCGCCAGCAGCCATCACTGGGGGCGTACGAACACCGGGGAGCTGTTTTTT. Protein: CASSHHWGRTNTGELFF.